The entry below gives a single T cell receptor (beta chain) sequence along with its context. Its antigen is currently not known. There are no base qualities to consult, and no much larger clone falls within one base. The data were obtained in a study of blood T cells in healthy people across ages (dated by TCRdb to the mid-2010s). For the study in its entirety: Template switching captured roughly one uniquely barcoded TCR beta cDNA molecule per two T cells in model experiments. To avoid experimental bias, donors of different ages were distributed randomly across sequencing lanes. Age-related changes in TCR beta repertoire diversity were measured in the study by deep sequencing normalized with unique cDNA molecular identifiers. Donors were grouped into four age groups: young (average 16 years), middle-aged (under 40), aged (around 60) and long-lived (approximately 78). For two donors (one aged 18 to 29 and one aged 80 or older), the study analyzed two additional independent replicas of 1 million unique cDNA reads from the same blood draw.

Overall study results and their limits: Compared with the aged group, more naive CD4+ T cells, fewer expanded clones and increased TCR diversity were shown by the long-lived group, suggesting age selection. Observed TCR beta diversity per million T cells fell roughly linearly with age, and a significant reduction was already apparent by age roughly 40. Estimates of total diversity from one million sequenced T cells were regarded as lower bounds and underestimates. There was a strong correlation between observed TCR beta diversity and the percentage of naive T cells measured by flow cytometry. Conclusive comparison of naive and antigen-experienced compartments was prevented by the profiling of bulk unsorted PBMCs. The CMV infection status of donors was not known, potentially confounding age-related changes in expanded clonotypes.

Trimming removed 2 bases from V and 3 bases from J; the gene matches leave 7 bases unexplained. CDR1 and CDR2, per the germline V gene, are SGHRS and YFSETQ. From the cysteine through the phenylalanine, the CDR3 covers 15 amino acids. Only CDR3 DNA is held: 45 bases, read in frame from base 1. The library was prepared using 5' RACE. Instrument used: Illumina HiSeq 2500. A second PCR of about 7 to 12 cycles was run with a J-beta primer mix and a sample-barcoded 5' primer. A template-switch 5' adaptor carrying 12 random nucleotides introduced a unique molecular identifier onto each TCR beta cDNA molecule. At least 2.5 million CDR3-containing paired-end reads were obtained from each sample. All of the RNA was converted into first-strand cDNA using the Mint cDNA synthesis kit, with a TRBC-specific oligonucleotide serving as the primer. All cDNA was treated with uracil-DNA glycosylase and then went through a first 18-cycle PCR with the universal primers M1SS and BC2_uni_R. The source study handled its data this way. For normalization, 1 million high-quality reads, each with a distinct molecular identifier, were randomly selected from each sample. Reads sharing molecular identifiers were discarded rather than binned into consensus sequences. MiTCR, run with a Q25 quality threshold and the strictest error-elimination algorithm, handled CDR3 identification, clonotype clustering and error correction. Lower-bound total TCR beta diversity was estimated with a nonparametric unseen species model using Euler transformation. TCRdb trimmed the raw reads at Q25, called clones with MiXCR and kept productive beta chains. Rows with a matching CDR3 protein are joined into one entry that keeps the most common DNA and genes. TCRdb, rather than the study authors, made the V and J calls. Here the sample has under 2 million distinct CDR3 sequences; 30% to 40% occur a single time. Clones ranked in the top ten supply around 11% of the sample.

The 39 donors, aged about 6 to 100 years, were systemically healthy Caucasian individuals from Russia. Each donor gave 8 to 10 milliliters of peripheral blood, collected into EDTA-treated Vacutainer tubes. PBMCs were isolated by Ficoll-Paque density-gradient centrifugation, with at least 6 million obtained per sample. Trizol reagent was used to extract total RNA from PBMCs, with at least 5.5 micrograms per sample. For every donor, flow cytometry on a PBMC aliquot measured the percentage of naive CD45RAhigh/CD27high T cells. The clonotype originates from a woman aged 30 to 39 in good health. The V and J segments used are TRBV5-1 and TRBJ2-7; TRBD1 fits 8 bases in the junction. The sample consisted of blood. The CDR3 sequence is CASSFGGQEYYEQYF. The nucleotide sequence reads as follows: TGCGCCAGCAGCTTTGGGGGACAGGAGTACTACGAGCAGTACTTC.